The 21 T cell receptor beta chains listed next were all sequenced from one sample in a study of identifying expanded T cells in peripheral blood. The repertoire was sequenced with immunoSEQ multiplex PCR; TCRdb's copy has only in-frame clones and lacks some. The data contain some 93,000 clones, approximately 91% of them seen just once; the ten biggest clones take up approximately 5%. The sequenced sample consisted of blood. Every receptor here comes from a person aged 18 to 70 in good health.

The chain recombines TRBV6-6 with TRBJ2-2; TRBD1 is a possible D gene (6 bases). CDR1 is MNHNY, CDR2 SVGAGI, per germline (reference sequence). The V end was cut by 7 bases, the J end by 4 bases, with 10 bases between. The CDR3 loop spans 13 amino acids. This CDR3 is CASTRGGTGELFF. CDR3 bases: TGTGCCAGCACCCGAGGGGGCACCGGGGAGCTGTTTTTT.

This clone was recorded a few times. The chain uses TRBV30 and TRBJ1-1; no definite D call. The CDR3 length is 11 residues. Per germline, CDR1 GTSNPN and CDR2 SVGIG (reference sequence). The V and J ends lost 2 bases and 6 bases respectively, with 7 bases between them. The CDR3: CAWSSRAEAFF. In nucleotides, the CDR3 is TGTGCCTGGAGTTCGAGGGCTGAAGCTTTCTTT.

V is TRBV5-1 and J is TRBJ1-2, with D perhaps matching TRBD1 (5 bases). There are 14 residues in the CDR3. CDR1 SGHRS and CDR2 YFSETQ come from the germline V gene. V lost 3 bases to trimming and J lost 8 bases, with 17 bases between them. CDR3 residues: CASSSDDGTLGYTF. For the CDR3, the DNA is TGCGCCAGCAGCTCCGATGACGGGACCCTGGGCTACACCTTC.

This clone was picked up a small number of times. The V gene is TRBV25-1, the J gene TRBJ1-3, with no clear D. V shed 6 bases and J shed 0 bases, with 3 bases lying between them. Germline V gene data show CDR1 as MGHDK and CDR2 as SYGVNS. CDR3 size: 12 residues. The CDR3 reads CASRDSGNTIYF. DNA of the CDR3: TGTGCCAGCAGGGACTCTGGAAACACCATATATTTT.

V gene TRBV6-6 combines with J gene TRBJ2-4; 10 nucleotides match TRBD1. Germline CDR1 is MNHNY and CDR2 is SVGAGI (reference sequence). There are 14 residues in the CDR3. With 5 bases clipped from V and 7 bases from J, the junction kept 5 bases outside the gene matches. CDR3 nucleotides: TGTGCCAGCAGTCCGGGACAGGGGAATAACATTCAGTACTTC. Protein: CASSPGQGNNIQYF.

The chain couples TRBV30 to TRBJ2-7; either TRBD1 or TRBD2 may fit D (6 bases each). Trimming stripped 5 bases from V and 4 bases from J, with 21 bases between. The CDR3 is 15 amino acids. Per the germline V gene, CDR1 is GTSNPN and CDR2 is SVGIG (reference sequence). The CDR3 sequence: CAWGRAPGAVYEQYF. Written as DNA, the CDR3 is TGTGCCTGGGGTAGGGCGCCGGGGGCTGTATACGAGCAGTACTTC.

The chain joins TRBV12-5 to TRBJ2-3; TRBD2 matches at 7 bases. Germline lookup yields CDR1 LGHNT and CDR2 FRNRAP. The CDR3 covers 19 residues. The trim removed 1 base at V and 0 bases at J, leaving 13 bases unmatched. CDR3 sequence: CASGLAIHIISGSTDTQYF. The DNA of the CDR3 is TGTGCTAGTGGTTTGGCAATCCATATAATTAGCGGGAGCACAGATACGCAGTATTTT.

The gene calls are TRBV2 and TRBJ1-5; D gene unclear. The CDR3 contains 14 residues. V lost 6 bases, J lost 2 bases, and 11 bases lay in between. Germline-derived CDR1 and CDR2 are SNHLY and FYNNEI. The CDR3, as DNA: TGTGCCAGCAGACGCGACACCCGCAATCAGCCCCAGCATTTT. Protein: CASRRDTRNQPQHF.

The V and J genes are TRBV9 and TRBJ2-3; 11 nucleotides agree with TRBD2. Looked up from germline, CDR1 is SGDLS and CDR2 is YYNGEE. The junction had 3 bases not matched to a gene; V was cut back by 2 bases and J by 4 bases. This CDR3 is built from 15 residues. CDR3 DNA: TGTGCCAGCAGCGTTGGACTAGCGGGTGCAGATACGCAGTATTTT. Translated: CASSVGLAGADTQYF.

This chain's CDR3 is CASSYSIGVARETQYF. CDR3 sequence (DNA): TGTGCCAGCAGTTACTCGATAGGTGTGGCCCGAGAGACCCAGTACTTC. The V and J genes are TRBV6-5 and TRBJ2-5; D is uncertain. From germline, CDR1 is MNHEY and CDR2 SVGAGI. The CDR3 is 16 residues long. Deletions cut 0 bases from V and 4 bases from J, with 15 bases between.

V usage is TRBV5-6 and J usage is TRBJ2-7; 9 nucleotides match TRBD1. Germline V lookup: CDR1 SGHDT, CDR2 YYEEEE. The CDR3 runs 15 residues. J lost 2 bases, V lost 4 bases, and 7 bases had no gene match. The CDR3 loop reads CASSEDRGKTYEQYF. The CDR3 coding sequence is TGTGCCAGCAGCGAGGACAGGGGCAAAACCTACGAGCAGTACTTC.

The rearrangement uses TRBV10-3 and TRBJ2-2, with D perhaps matching TRBD2 (6 bases). The length of the CDR3 is 16 residues. V lost 4 bases, J lost 3 bases, and 15 bases lay in between. CDR1 ENHRY and CDR2 SYGVKD come from the germline V gene. CDR3 DNA sequence: TGTGCCATCAGTGCTCAAGGCGGGGCGGACACCGGGGAGCTGTTTTTT. This sequence encodes CAISAQGGADTGELFF.

This chain uses TRBV9 with TRBJ2-3; 9 bases match TRBD2. The germline gives CDR1 SGDLS, CDR2 YYNGEE. This CDR3 has 16 residues. Losses at the gene ends were 0 bases for V and 2 bases for J; bases not matched to a gene: 4. The CDR3 protein is CASSVGSGGFTDTQYF. The CDR3 bases are TGTGCCAGCAGCGTAGGCAGCGGGGGGTTCACAGATACGCAGTATTTT.

The chain is built from TRBV6-5 and TRBJ2-1; D is unresolved. Germline V CDR1 and CDR2: MNHEY, SVGAGI. The CDR3 covers 13 residues. V was trimmed by 6 bases and J by 6 bases, leaving 12 bases between them. CDR3 protein: CASRSPLGNEQFF. Here the CDR3 DNA reads TGTGCCAGCAGGTCCCCGCTGGGCAATGAGCAGTTCTTC.

The chain couples TRBV5-6 to TRBJ1-2, with 10 bases fitting TRBD1. Per the germline V gene, CDR1 is SGHDT and CDR2 is YYEEEE. The CDR3 is 15 amino acids. The junction had 7 bases not matched to a gene; V was cut back by 4 bases and J by 4 bases. The CDR3 reads CASSPGTGVLYGYTF. CDR3 nucleotide sequence: TGTGCCAGCAGCCCGGGGACAGGGGTCCTCTATGGCTACACCTTC.

This chain connects TRBV30 to TRBJ2-5; maybe TRBD2 (6 bases). The V end was cut by 2 bases, the J end by 9 bases, with 13 bases between. The CDR3 loop spans 12 amino acids. Germline V lookup: CDR1 GTSNPN, CDR2 SVGIG (reference sequence). DNA for the CDR3: TGTGCCTGGAGTCAAGCGGGCGGGGCCCAGTACTTC. This encodes CAWSQAGGAQYF. Complete variable domain (other parts from reference TRBV30 and TRBJ2-5): SQTIHQWPATLVQPVGSPLSLECTVEGTSNPNLYWYRQAAGRGLQLLFYSVGIGQISSEVPQNLSASRPQDRQFILSSKKLLLSDSGFYLCAWSQAGGAQYFGPGTRLLVL.

This chain joins TRBV19 and TRBJ1-6; D uncertain. The V end was cut by 5 bases, the J end by 7 bases, with 9 bases between. The CDR3 is 13 residues long. Germline V lookup: CDR1 LNHDA, CDR2 SQIVND (reference sequence). The CDR3 reads CASSLLENSPLHF. The CDR3 nucleotides read TGTGCCAGTAGTCTCTTGGAGAATTCACCCCTCCACTTT.

V and J are TRBV11-3 and TRBJ1-4; no clear D. V gave up 1 base and J gave up 4 bases, with 7 bases separating them. The germline V gene has CDR1 SGHNT and CDR2 YENEEA. This CDR3 is 14 amino acids long. CDR3 sequence: CASSLASYNEKLFF. In DNA form, the CDR3 reads TGTGCCAGCAGCTTAGCGTCCTATAATGAAAAACTGTTTTTT.

V is TRBV7-8 and J is TRBJ2-3; the D gene could be TRBD1 or TRBD2 (6 bases each). The CDR3 totals 14 residues. V lost 4 bases and J lost 1, with 9 bases in between. Germline loops: CDR1 SGHVS, CDR2 FQNEAQ. DNA for the CDR3: TGTGCCAGCAGCTGGGGGGCCCGCACAGATACGCAGTATTTT. Translating it yields CASSWGARTDTQYF.

The rearrangement joins TRBV30 to TRBJ1-1; TRBD1 might be the D (5 bases). V lost 1 base, J lost 1 base, and 7 bases lay in between. Germline loops: CDR1 GTSNPN, CDR2 SVGIG (reference sequence). The CDR3 sequence is 13 residues long. CDR3 amino acids: CAWSGQGNTEAFF. CDR3 DNA sequence: TGTGCCTGGAGTGGGCAGGGGAACACTGAAGCTTTCTTT.

The V and J genes are TRBV5-1 and TRBJ1-5, with 9 bases matching TRBD1. Germline V lookup: CDR1 SGHRS, CDR2 YFSETQ. This CDR3 region has 15 residues. V shed 4 bases, J shed 4 bases, and the junction held 6 bases outside the gene matches. CDR3 region: CASSPGTGQNQPQHF. Written as DNA, the CDR3 is TGCGCCAGCAGCCCCGGGACAGGGCAAAATCAGCCCCAGCATTTT.